Below, one T cell receptor beta chain is given with its context. The target of this receptor is not known. No much larger clone is present one base from it, and per-base qualities are unavailable. The data derive from a study of blood T cell repertoires in COVID-19 (dated by TCRdb to the early 2020s). About the study as a whole: Samples from collaborators originated in the United States, Italy and Spain and spanned both the acute and convalescent phases of COVID-19. The material from the prospective study consisted of cDNA or gDNA derived from T cells, B-cell-depleted T cells, or PBMCs. Subjects who had been exposed to COVID-19, were actively infected with it, or had recovered from it provided the deeply sampled blood TCRbeta repertoires that made up the dataset. The repertoires were made available in a free public database intended to serve as a resource for research on the immune response to SARS-CoV-2. Samples were obtained from the ongoing ImmuneRACE study (first 160 participants) and from roughly 1,300 subjects provided by 6 global collaborators. Nearly every sample came with metadata listing a de-identified subject ID, COVID-19 status, age in years and sex. Where available, HLA class I and class II types were taken from metadata supplied by the sample provider and were not determined by assay-based typing. Broad study findings and their caveats: The quantity of clinical and demographic metadata differed by source and by participant and was supplied without curation.

Collaborating institutions collected whole blood in K2EDTA tubes following their own protocols. Collaborator samples were shipped for TCRbeta analysis as frozen whole blood, isolated PBMCs, or DNA extracted from either sample type. TCRbeta CDR3 regions were amplified from genomic DNA using the immunoSEQ Assay, a bias-controlled multiplex PCR. Regarding the original processing steps: Within the assay, amplification of reference gene primers was used to estimate how many nucleated cells each sample contained. To quantify the absolute abundance of each unique TCRbeta CDR3 rearrangement, sequence reads were collapsed and filtered. For each sample, productive Simpson clonality was calculated as the square root of Simpson's diversity index across productive rearrangements. TCRdb obtained this table from immuneACCESS and retained in-frame rearrangements with V and J assigned. These tables miss some clones; where compared with another copy, unresolved V genes account for less than half of the shortfall, and the remainder is unexplained. Clonal size and the V and J genes are those of that table, whereas D and trimming came from the DNA. Counted in this sample were about 260,000 clones; roughly four fifths of them appeared once. In total, the top ten clones hold 1.9% of the sample.

In the germline V gene, CDR1 corresponds to SGHTS and CDR2 to YDEGEE. For this chain, trimming is 8 bases at the V end and 4 bases at the J end, and the number of junction bases without a gene match is 7. Inclusive of the bounding cysteine and phenylalanine, the CDR3 is 13 residues long. Just the 39-base CDR3 DNA is kept, in frame starting at base 1. The receptor's source is a woman aged 80 or over with acute or convalescent COVID-19. Sequenced: peripheral blood. The sequence links TRBV5-8 to TRBJ2-7, with TRBD2 matching 9 junction bases. The CDR3 amino acid sequence is: CASRLAAEYEQYF. The bases are TGTGCCAGTAGACTAGCGGCGGAGTACGAGCAGTACTTC. Reference TRBV5-8 and TRBJ2-7 proteins supply the regions before and after the CDR3; the full variable domain is: EAGVTQSPTHLIKTRGQQATLRCSPISGHTSVYWYQQALGLGLQFLLWYDEGEERNRGNFPPRFSGRQFPNYSSELNVNALELEDSALYLCASRLAAEYEQYFGPGTRLTVT.